Listed here are 2 T cell receptor beta chains from one sample, sequenced in a study of sequential checkpoint blockade in melanoma. Clones were read by immunoSEQ multiplex PCR, and TCRdb kept only the in-frame ones, dropping some. The repertoire consists of roughly 13,000 clones, with around 23% occurring once and the leading ten covering 5% to 7.5%. The treatment is: randomized to nivolumab then ipilimumab (arm A) or the reverse (arm B). Material: tumor tissue (inferred from file names), obtained from a patient given nivolumab and ipilimumab in sequence. The source is a human donor with melanoma.

This clone was seen more than once but under ten times. As DNA, the CDR3 is TGTGCCAGCAGTTTCCGGGACAGGGGAGGCAGTAGGGCTGGCTACACCTTC. It yields the protein CASSFRDRGGSRAGYTF. The V gene is TRBV27, the J gene TRBJ1-2; 10 bases agree with TRBD1. The CDR3 runs to 17 residues. Germline assignment: CDR1 MNHEY and CDR2 SMNVEV (reference sequence). Losses at the gene ends were 3 bases for V and 7 bases for J; bases not matched to a gene: 14.

In its sample, this clone was seen a few times. The genes are TRBV6-8 and TRBJ2-1; D is possibly TRBD2 (6 bases). The germline V gene has CDR1 MNHGY and CDR2 SAAAGT. Trimming removed 6 bases from V and 8 bases from J, with 17 bases in between. CDR3 length: 14 residues. The CDR3 bases are TGTGCCAGCAGGGAAGGGACTCCCGGCGATGAGCAGTTCTTC. Translation gives CASREGTPGDEQFF.